This TCR beta chain was sequenced in a study of T cells in Graves' hyperthyroidism and ophthalmopathy (dated by TCRdb to about 2019). A note on the overall study: Peripheral blood samples were taken at the time of initial diagnosis, prior to any treatment. A discovery cohort of roughly 100 patients, 43 with Graves' ophthalmopathy and about 60 with stable Graves' hyperthyroidism, was used to find distinguishing TCR V-J signatures. An independent validation cohort of under 20 hyperthyroidism patients and approximately 15 patients who later progressed to ophthalmopathy tested prospective prediction of ophthalmopathy. The 100 discovery patients were randomly divided into training and test sets at a 7:3 ratio. After sampling, hyperthyroidism patients received methimazole starting at 30 mg daily, and ophthalmopathy patients received high-dose intravenous methylprednisolone. The paper reports TCR Vbeta CDR3 sequencing of 135 peripheral blood samples: approximately 43 ophthalmopathy, fewer than 80 hyperthyroidism and about 17 progressor patients. In addition, the study compared T-cell repertoires in thyroid tissue and in blood from roughly six Graves' hyperthyroidism patients.

This clonotype came up many times. Its recognized antigen is unknown. Base quality data are lacking; no much larger clone is found one base away. The CDR1 and CDR2 encoded by the germline V gene are MNHEY and SVGAGI. The CDR3 contains 14 residues, cysteine and phenylalanine counted. Only the CDR3 portion is preserved as DNA: 42 bases, with reading frame beginning at the first base. Clipping removes 4 bases from V and 5 bases from J, with 4 as the unmatched junction base count. Amplification of TCR beta CDR3 regions was carried out from RNA transcripts. The first round of RT-PCR for the TCR CDR3 was performed with the HTBI primer set and the Qiagen OneStep RT-PCR kit. Libraries were constructed in a second round of multiplex PCR, after which size selection and purification were performed. The libraries were sequenced on an Illumina HiSeq2000 using paired-end 100 bp reads. For the original study's pipeline: SOAPnuke was used to process the raw data, removing reads that contained adapters or uncalled bases, had a mean Phred below 15, or lacked an exact match to the constant primer or identifier. High-quality paired reads were merged with COPE v1.2.5, and unique nucleotide sequences were defined as clonotypes. Clonotypes were aligned to IMGT TRBV, TRBD and TRBJ reference segments using MiTCR v1.1. The analysis included only V-J combinations with a frequency above 0.0001, which together covered more than 98% of the repertoires. The TCS score was defined as F50 (clonal expansion) divided by E x V (chaos), with BLOSUM62-based TCRdist calculated between CDR3 peptides within each V-J. Welch's t-statistics and random forest reduced fewer than 600 V-J features to roughly 13, which were used in a naive Bayes classifier (R e1071). The public sequencing data were trimmed at Q25 with fastp and processed into clonotypes with MiXCR by TCRdb, which kept only in-frame beta chains. One record per CDR3 amino acid sequence lists the most common genes and DNA. TCRdb's processing, not the authors' own work, is the source of the V and J calls. This sample has fewer than 350,000 distinct CDR3 sequences in its table, and around 18% of those were observed once. Around 16% of the sample lies in the top ten.

General conclusions and limits of the study: In validation, the model predicted progression to ophthalmopathy with approximately 70% sensitivity and 72% to 85% specificity, a median of 6.5 months before onset. No statistical method was used to set the sample size in advance, and investigators knew the group allocation. A 13 V-J signature model separated ophthalmopathy from stable hyperthyroidism, with about 90% sensitivity and roughly 84% specificity in cross-validation and 80%/75% in testing. Most expanded thyroid clonotypes (frequency above 0.001) were also detected in blood, suggesting blood repertoires may reflect thyroid immune responses.

In the ophthalmopathy patients, disease was moderately to severely active, with a Clinical Activity Score of 3 or more, a NOSPECS grade of 4 or more, and a duration of less than 3 months. The study excluded patients with uncontrolled infections, other autoimmune diseases, pregnancy or lactation. Diagnoses were established on the basis of clinical symptoms, serum thyroxine and TRAb, thyroid ultrasound, and orbital computed tomography. PBMCs were isolated from 7.5 to 10 ml of fresh peripheral blood by Ficoll-Paque density gradient centrifugation. Total RNA was extracted with Trizol reagent, and quality was checked on an Agilent 2100 Bioanalyzer.

The TCR comes from a woman in her thirties or forties with Graves' ophthalmopathy. The chain links TRBV6-5 with TRBJ2-3, with TRBD2 matching 9 junction bases. The sample consisted of blood. The CDR3 is CASSWGLAGDTQYF. The DNA is TGTGCCAGCAGTTGGGGACTAGCAGGAGATACGCAGTATTTT.